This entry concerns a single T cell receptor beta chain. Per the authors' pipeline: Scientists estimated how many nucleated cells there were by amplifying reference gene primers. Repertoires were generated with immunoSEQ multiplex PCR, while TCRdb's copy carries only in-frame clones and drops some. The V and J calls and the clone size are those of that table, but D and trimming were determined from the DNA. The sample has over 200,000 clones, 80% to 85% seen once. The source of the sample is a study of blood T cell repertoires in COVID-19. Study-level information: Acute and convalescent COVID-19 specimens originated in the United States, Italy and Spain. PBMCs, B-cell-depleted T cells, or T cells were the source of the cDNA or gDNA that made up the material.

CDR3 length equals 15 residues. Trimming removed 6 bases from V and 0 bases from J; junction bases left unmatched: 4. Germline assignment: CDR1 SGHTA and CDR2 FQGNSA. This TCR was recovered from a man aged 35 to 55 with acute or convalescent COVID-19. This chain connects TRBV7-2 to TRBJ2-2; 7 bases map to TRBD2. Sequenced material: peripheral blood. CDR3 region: CASRVTSANTGELFF. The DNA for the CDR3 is TGTGCCAGCAGAGTCACTAGCGCGAACACCGGGGAGCTGTTTTTT.